These 15 T cell receptor beta chains came from one sample sequenced in a study of post-analysis software for immune sequencing data. The TCR beta cDNA libraries carried unique molecular identifiers. TCRdb ran MiXCR on the PCR reads and lists one entry per CDR3 protein. The sample has 380,000 or so distinct CDR3 sequences, roughly 38% seen once. No antigens are known for them. Findings of the study overall: Five TRBV segments, TRBV5-6, TRBV5-1 and TRBV20-1 among them, were found more frequent in patients than controls.

Sequenced sample: blood. Receptors were obtained from a girl aged 10 to 17 with multiple sclerosis.

V gene TRBV7-2 combines with J gene TRBJ2-7; 10 positions agree with TRBD1. V lost 2 bases, J lost 7 bases, and 8 bases stayed unmatched. The CDR3 has 15 residues. CDR1 is SGHTA and CDR2 is FQGNSA in the germline V gene. For the CDR3, the DNA is TGTGCCAGCAGCTTACAGGGACAGGGGAGGGGGGAGCAGTACTTC. Translated: CASSLQGQGRGEQYF.

This chain connects TRBV6-5 to TRBJ2-1, with D perhaps assigned TRBD1 or TRBD2 (5 bases each). CDR3 length equals 14 residues. The germline V gene encodes CDR1 MNHEY and CDR2 SVGAGI. Trimming left V 0 bases short and J 7 bases short, with 10 bases between. The CDR3 nucleotides read TGTGCCAGCAGTTACTCGAGGGGTCCGAATGAGCAGTTCTTC. Its protein product is CASSYSRGPNEQFF.

This clonotype was picked up a small number of times. V usage is TRBV12-3 or TRBV12-4 and J usage is TRBJ2-7; D remains unclear. The CDR3 length is 15 residues. V was trimmed by 2 bases and J by 3 bases, leaving 14 bases between them. CDR3 nucleotides: TGTGCCAGCAGTTTAACGGTCCGTCATTTCTACGAGCAGTACTTC. It codes for CASSLTVRHFYEQYF.

This clonotype came up a few times. In DNA form, the CDR3 reads TGTGCCAGCAGTTTTCGGGGGGCCCTTTCACCCCTCCACTTT. Translated, it gives CASSFRGALSPLHF. The V gene is TRBV27, the J gene TRBJ1-6, with a weak D call TRBD1 (6 bases). CDR1 MNHEY and CDR2 SMNVEV come from the germline V gene (reference sequence). The CDR3 has 14 residues. Trimming pared 3 bases from V and 9 bases from J, leaving 12 bases between.

This clonotype was observed at least ten times. The chain employs TRBV29-1 and TRBJ2-7, with D uncertain. This CDR3 has 12 amino acids. Germline V gives CDR1 SQVTM, CDR2 ANQGSEA. Trimming stripped 4 bases from V and 1 base from J, with 8 bases between. CDR3 sequence (DNA): TGCAGCGTTGTTGTAGGGTCCTACGAGCAGTACTTC. Translation gives CSVVVGSYEQYF.

CDR3 sequence (DNA): TGTGCCAGCAGCTTACCAGGGGGTGGCGGCTCCTACAATGAGCAGTTCTTC. This translates into CASSLPGGGGSYNEQFF. The V call is TRBV7-6, the J call TRBJ2-1, with 7 bases matching TRBD1. The V and J ends lost 2 bases and 0 bases, in that order; junction bases with no gene match: 7. The CDR3 sequence is 17 residues long. In germline, CDR1 is SGHVS, CDR2 FNYEAQ. Drawing the rest from reference TRBV7-6 and TRBJ2-1, the complete variable domain is GAGVSQSPRYKVTKRGQDVALRCDPISGHVSLYWYRQALGQGPEFLTYFNYEAQQDKSGLPNDRFSAERPEGSISTLTIQRTEQRDSAMYRCASSLPGGGGSYNEQFFGPGTRLTVL.

J is TRBJ2-1 and V is TRBV4-2, with 10 bases that match TRBD2. V shed 2 bases, J shed 5 bases, and the junction held 9 bases outside the gene matches. The CDR3 covers 17 residues. The germline V gene encodes CDR1 LGHNA and CDR2 YNFKEQ. The CDR3 nucleotides are TGTGCCAGCAGCCAAAGGGGCGTCGGACTAGCGGACAATGAGCAGTTCTTC. It yields the protein CASSQRGVGLADNEQFF.

The genes are TRBV21-1 and TRBJ2-7. TRBV21-1 is deemed a pseudogene. This CDR3 is 15 amino acids long. The CDR3 here is CASSRETQLGYEQYF. CDR3 sequence (DNA): TGTGCCAGCAGCAGAGAGACACAGTTGGGCTACGAGCAGTACTTC.

This clonotype was seen once. One base away lies a much larger clone, so this may be a sequencing read error. The V call is TRBV29-1, the J call TRBJ2-5, with a weak D call TRBD1 (6 bases). Germline V gene lookup returns CDR1 SQVTM and CDR2 ANQGSEA. The CDR3 contains 14 residues. V dropped 4 bases and J dropped 0 bases, with 12 bases sitting between them. DNA of the CDR3: TGCAGCGTTGCAGCCCAGGGGAACCAAGAGACCCAGTACTTC. Protein sequence: CSVAAQGNQETQYF.

The chain recombines TRBV6-2 or TRBV6-3 with TRBJ2-3; D gene unclear. V lost 8 bases and J lost 0, with 18 bases in between. This CDR3 contains 16 residues. Germline loops: CDR1 MNHEY, CDR2 SVGEGT. CDR3 nucleotide sequence: TGTGCCAGCGAGGTTGGCAGGCGAACTAGCACAGATACGCAGTATTTT. Residues: CASEVGRRTSTDTQYF.

This chain uses TRBV12-3 or TRBV12-4 with TRBJ2-1, with a possible D match to TRBD2 (7 bases). The CDR3 extends over 13 amino acids. V was trimmed by 6 bases and J by 4 bases, leaving 10 bases between them. DNA for the CDR3: TGTGCCAGCAGAGGGAGGGGGTACAATGAGCAGTTCTTC. Amino acid sequence: CASRGRGYNEQFF.

This clonotype was counted a single time. The chain carries TRBV3-1 and TRBJ2-1; D ambiguous. This CDR3 has 15 amino acids. Germline V CDR1 and CDR2: LGHDT, YNNKEL (reference sequence). Between the trimmed V and J ends, which lost 4 bases and 1 base, there was a span of 11 bases. The CDR3 protein is CASSRVSGSYNEQFF. Written as DNA, the CDR3 is TGTGCCAGCAGCCGAGTAAGTGGGTCCTACAATGAGCAGTTCTTC.

The chain employs TRBV3-1 and TRBJ2-7; 7 positions agree with TRBD2. Trimming cost V 4 bases and J 0 bases; bases outside gene matches: 3. The germline gives CDR1 LGHDT, CDR2 YNNKEL (reference sequence). The CDR3 consists of 14 residues. This chain's CDR3 is CASSLGLGSYEQYF. CDR3 in DNA: TGTGCCAGCAGCCTCGGACTAGGCTCCTACGAGCAGTACTTC.

This clonotype turned up a few times. The chain has TRBV12-3 or TRBV12-4 and TRBJ2-5; D not resolved. V lost 5 bases, J lost 5 bases, and 15 bases lay in between. The CDR3 consists of 14 residues. The CDR3: CASSPSYLKETQYF. The CDR3, as DNA: TGTGCCAGCAGTCCCAGCTACCTTAAGGAGACCCAGTACTTC.

This chain uses TRBV12-5 with TRBJ1-4; the D gene is possibly TRBD1 (6 bases). The CDR3 has 11 amino acids. Trimming removed 2 bases at V and 12 bases at J, with 7 bases between. From germline, CDR1 is LGHNT and CDR2 FRNRAP. The CDR3 spells CASGLKGELFF. CDR3 DNA sequence: TGTGCTAGTGGTTTGAAGGGGGAACTGTTTTTT.